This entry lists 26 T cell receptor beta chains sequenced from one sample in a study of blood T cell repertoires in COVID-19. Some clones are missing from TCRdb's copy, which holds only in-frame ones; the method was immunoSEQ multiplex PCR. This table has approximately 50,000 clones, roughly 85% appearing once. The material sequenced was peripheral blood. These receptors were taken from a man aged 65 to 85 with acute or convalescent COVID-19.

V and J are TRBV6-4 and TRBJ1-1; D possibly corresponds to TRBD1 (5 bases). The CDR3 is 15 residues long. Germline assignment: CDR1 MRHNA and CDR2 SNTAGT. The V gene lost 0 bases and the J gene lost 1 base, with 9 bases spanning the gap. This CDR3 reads CASSDSSGGNTEAFF. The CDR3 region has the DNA TGTGCCAGCAGTGACTCATCCGGGGGGAACACTGAAGCTTTCTTT.

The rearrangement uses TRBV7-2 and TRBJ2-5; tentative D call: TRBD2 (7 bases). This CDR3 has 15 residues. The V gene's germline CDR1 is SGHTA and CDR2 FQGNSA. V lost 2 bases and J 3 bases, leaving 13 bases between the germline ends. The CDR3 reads CASSLSAGAEETQYF. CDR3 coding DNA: TGTGCCAGCAGCTTAAGTGCGGGGGCAGAAGAGACCCAGTACTTC.

DNA for the CDR3: TGCGCCAGCAGTGAGCCGGGACAGGGTATCGATGAGCAGTTCTTC. Translating gives CASSEPGQGIDEQFF. This chain uses TRBV10-1 with TRBJ2-1, with 9 bases lining up with TRBD1. V shed 2 bases and J 8 bases; nucleotides not matched to a gene: 7. CDR1 and CDR2 (germline): WNHNN, SYGVQD (reference sequence). The CDR3 is 15 residues long.

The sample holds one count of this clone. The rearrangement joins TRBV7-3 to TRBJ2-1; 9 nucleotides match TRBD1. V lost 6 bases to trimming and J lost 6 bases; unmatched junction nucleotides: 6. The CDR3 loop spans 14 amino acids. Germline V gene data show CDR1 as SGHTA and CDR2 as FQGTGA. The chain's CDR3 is CASSFPGQGNEQFF. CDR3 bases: TGTGCCAGCAGTTTTCCGGGACAGGGCAATGAGCAGTTCTTC.

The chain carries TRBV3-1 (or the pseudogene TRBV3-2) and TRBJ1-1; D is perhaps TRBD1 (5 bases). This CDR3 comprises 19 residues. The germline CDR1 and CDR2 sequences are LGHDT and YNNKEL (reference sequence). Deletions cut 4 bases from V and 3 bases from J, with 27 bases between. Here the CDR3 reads CASSLLPGQGASGDTEAFF. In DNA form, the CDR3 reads TGTGCCAGCAGCCTTCTCCCCGGACAAGGGGCTTCGGGGGACACTGAAGCTTTCTTT.

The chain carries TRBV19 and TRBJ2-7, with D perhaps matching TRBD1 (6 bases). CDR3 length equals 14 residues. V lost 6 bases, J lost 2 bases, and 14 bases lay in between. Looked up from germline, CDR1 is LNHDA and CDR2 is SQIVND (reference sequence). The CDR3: CASRLDRYTYEQYF. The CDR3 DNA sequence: TGTGCCAGTAGGCTGGACAGATACACCTACGAGCAGTACTTC.

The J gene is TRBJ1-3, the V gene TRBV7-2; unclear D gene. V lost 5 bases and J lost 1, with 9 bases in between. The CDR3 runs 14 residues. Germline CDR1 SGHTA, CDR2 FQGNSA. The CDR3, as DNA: TGTGCCAGCAGCCCACTGAAGTCTGGAAACACCATATATTTT. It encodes CASSPLKSGNTIYF. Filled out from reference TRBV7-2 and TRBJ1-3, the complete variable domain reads GAGVSQSPSNKVTEKGKDVELRCDPISGHTALYWYRQSLGQGLEFLIYFQGNSAPDKSGLPSDRFSAERTGGSVSTLTIQRTQQEDSAVYLCASSPLKSGNTIYFGEGSWLTVV.

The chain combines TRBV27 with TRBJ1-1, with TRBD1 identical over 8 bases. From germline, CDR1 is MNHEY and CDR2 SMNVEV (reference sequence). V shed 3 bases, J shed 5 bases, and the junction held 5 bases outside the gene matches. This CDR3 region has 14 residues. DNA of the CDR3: TGTGCCAGCAGTTTCGGACAGGGCTTTACTGAAGCTTTCTTT. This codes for CASSFGQGFTEAFF.

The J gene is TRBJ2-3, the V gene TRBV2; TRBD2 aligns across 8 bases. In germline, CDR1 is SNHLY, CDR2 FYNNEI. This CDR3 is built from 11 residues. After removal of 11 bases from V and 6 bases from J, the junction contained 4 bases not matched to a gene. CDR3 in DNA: TGTGCCGGTAGCGGGGAGGATACGCAGTATTTT. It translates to CAGSGEDTQYF.

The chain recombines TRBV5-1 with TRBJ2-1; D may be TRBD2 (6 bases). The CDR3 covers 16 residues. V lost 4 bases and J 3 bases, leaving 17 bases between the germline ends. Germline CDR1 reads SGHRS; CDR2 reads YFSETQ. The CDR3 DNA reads TGCGCCAGCAGCCCGGGTGGGGGGACCGACTACAATGAGCAGTTCTTC. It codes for CASSPGGGTDYNEQFF.

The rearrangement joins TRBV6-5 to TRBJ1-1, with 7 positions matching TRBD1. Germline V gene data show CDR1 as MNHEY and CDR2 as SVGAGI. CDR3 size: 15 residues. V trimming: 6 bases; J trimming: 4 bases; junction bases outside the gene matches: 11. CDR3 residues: CASRRDRELGTEAFF. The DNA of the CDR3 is TGTGCCAGCAGGCGAGACAGGGAGCTGGGCACTGAAGCTTTCTTT.

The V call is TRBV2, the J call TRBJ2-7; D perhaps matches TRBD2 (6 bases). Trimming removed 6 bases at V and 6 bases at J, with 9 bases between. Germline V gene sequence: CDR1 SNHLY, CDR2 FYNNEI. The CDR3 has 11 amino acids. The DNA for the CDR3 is TGTGCCAGCAGCCCACTAGCCGAGCAGTACTTC. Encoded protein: CASSPLAEQYF. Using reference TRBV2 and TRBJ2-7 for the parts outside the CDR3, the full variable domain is EPEVTQTPSHQVTQMGQEVILRCVPISNHLYFYWYRQILGQKVEFLVSFYNNEISEKSEIFDDQFSVERPDGSNFTLKIRSTKLEDSAMYFCASSPLAEQYFGPGTRLTVT.

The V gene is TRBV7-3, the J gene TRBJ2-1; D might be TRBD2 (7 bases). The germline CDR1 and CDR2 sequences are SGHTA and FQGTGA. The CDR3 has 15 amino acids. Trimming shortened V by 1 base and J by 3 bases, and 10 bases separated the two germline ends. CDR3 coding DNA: TGTGCCAGCAGCTTAAGCGGGGGCTACTACAATGAGCAGTTCTTC. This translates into CASSLSGGYYNEQFF.

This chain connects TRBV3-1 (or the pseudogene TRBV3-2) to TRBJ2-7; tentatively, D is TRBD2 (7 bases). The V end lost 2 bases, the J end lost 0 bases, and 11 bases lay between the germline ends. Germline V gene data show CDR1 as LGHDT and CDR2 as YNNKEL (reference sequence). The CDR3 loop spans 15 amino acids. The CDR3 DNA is TGTGCCAGCAGCCAAACGGGGGGCCTCTCCTACGAGCAGTACTTC. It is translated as CASSQTGGLSYEQYF.

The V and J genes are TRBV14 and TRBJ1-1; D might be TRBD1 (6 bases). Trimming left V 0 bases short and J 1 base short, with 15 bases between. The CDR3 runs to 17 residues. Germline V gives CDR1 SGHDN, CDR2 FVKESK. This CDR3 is CASSQDRAQGKNTEAFF. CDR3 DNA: TGTGCCAGCAGCCAAGATAGAGCACAGGGAAAGAACACTGAAGCTTTCTTT.

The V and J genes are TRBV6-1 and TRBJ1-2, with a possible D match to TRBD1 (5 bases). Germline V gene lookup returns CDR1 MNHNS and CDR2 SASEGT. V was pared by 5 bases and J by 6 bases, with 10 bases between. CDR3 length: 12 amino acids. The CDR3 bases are TGTGCCAGCAGTTGGACGGGGGATGGCTACACCTTC. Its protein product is CASSWTGDGYTF.

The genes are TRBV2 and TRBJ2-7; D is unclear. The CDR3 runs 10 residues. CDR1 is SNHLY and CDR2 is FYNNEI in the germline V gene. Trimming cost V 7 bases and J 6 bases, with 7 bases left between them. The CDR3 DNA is TGTGCCAGCACTCCTATCGAGCAGTACTTC. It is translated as CASTPIEQYF.

CDR3 coding DNA: TGCGCCAGCAGCTCAACTTGGACAGGCCAACACCAGCTATCTGGAAACACCATATATTTT. The encoded protein is CASSSTWTGQHQLSGNTIYF. V gene TRBV5-1 combines with J gene TRBJ1-3; 7 positions match TRBD1. Germline V gene sequence: CDR1 SGHRS, CDR2 YFSETQ. The CDR3 loop spans 20 amino acids. V lost 3 bases and J lost 1; bases outside the gene matches: 19.

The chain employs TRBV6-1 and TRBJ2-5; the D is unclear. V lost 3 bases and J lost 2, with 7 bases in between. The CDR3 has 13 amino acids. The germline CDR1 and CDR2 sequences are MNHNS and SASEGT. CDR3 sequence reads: CASSDGLQETQYF. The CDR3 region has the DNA TGTGCCAGCAGTGATGGGCTGCAAGAGACCCAGTACTTC.

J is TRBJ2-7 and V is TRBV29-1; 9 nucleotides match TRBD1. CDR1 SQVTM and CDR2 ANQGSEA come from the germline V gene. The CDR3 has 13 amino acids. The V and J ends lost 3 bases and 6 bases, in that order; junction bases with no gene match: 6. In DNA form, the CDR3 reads TGCAGCGTTGACTTGACAGGGGGGATCGAGCAGTACTTC. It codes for CSVDLTGGIEQYF.

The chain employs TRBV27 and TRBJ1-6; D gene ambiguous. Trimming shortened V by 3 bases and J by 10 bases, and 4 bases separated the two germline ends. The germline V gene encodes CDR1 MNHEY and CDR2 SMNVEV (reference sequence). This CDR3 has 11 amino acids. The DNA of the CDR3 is TGTGCCAGCAGTTTGCGCTCACCCCTCCACTTT. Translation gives CASSLRSPLHF.

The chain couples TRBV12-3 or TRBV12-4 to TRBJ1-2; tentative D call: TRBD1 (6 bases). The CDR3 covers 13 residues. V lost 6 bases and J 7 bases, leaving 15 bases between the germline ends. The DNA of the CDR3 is TGTGCCAGCAGACAGGGTTCGGATCTTGGCTACACCTTC. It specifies CASRQGSDLGYTF.

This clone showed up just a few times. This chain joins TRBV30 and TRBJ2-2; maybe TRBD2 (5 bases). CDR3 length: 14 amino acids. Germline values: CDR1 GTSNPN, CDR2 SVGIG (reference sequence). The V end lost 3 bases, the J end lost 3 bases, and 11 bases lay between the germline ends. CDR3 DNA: TGTGCCTGGAGAGCGGATCTCTACACCGGGGAGCTGTTTTTT. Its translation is CAWRADLYTGELFF.

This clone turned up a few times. CDR3 in DNA: TGTGCCACCAGCAGAGATCGGGGCACCGGGGAGCTGTTTTTT. Translated: CATSRDRGTGELFF. The J gene is TRBJ2-2, the V gene TRBV15; D is possibly TRBD2 (5 bases). CDR3 length: 14 residues. Germline V gene lookup returns CDR1 LNHNV and CDR2 YYDKDF (reference sequence). V was cut by 0 bases and J by 4 bases, with 6 bases left in between.

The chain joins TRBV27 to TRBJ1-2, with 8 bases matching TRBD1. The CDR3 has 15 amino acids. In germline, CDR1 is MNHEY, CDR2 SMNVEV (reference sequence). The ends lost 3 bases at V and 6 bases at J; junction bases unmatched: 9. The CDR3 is CASSFHDRGVDGYTF. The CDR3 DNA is TGTGCCAGCAGTTTCCACGACAGGGGAGTTGATGGCTACACCTTC.

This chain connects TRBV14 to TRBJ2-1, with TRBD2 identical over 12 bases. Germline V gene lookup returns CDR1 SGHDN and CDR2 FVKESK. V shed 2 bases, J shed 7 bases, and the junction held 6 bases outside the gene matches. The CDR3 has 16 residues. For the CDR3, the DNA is TGTGCCAGCAGCCAACTAGCGGGAGGGCCTCTAAATGAGCAGTTCTTC. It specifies CASSQLAGGPLNEQFF.